These 29 T cell receptor beta chains share one sample of origin, sequenced in a study of blood T cell repertoires in COVID-19. The protocol was immunoSEQ multiplex PCR, while the TCRdb copy is restricted to in-frame clones and leaves out a portion. The sample shows around 200,000 clones, approximately 81% of them seen only once. The specimen sequenced was peripheral blood. The source of these receptors is an elderly woman with active or convalescent COVID-19.

The V gene is TRBV7-9, the J gene TRBJ2-1, with 7 bases lining up with TRBD2. CDR3 length: 17 residues. CDR1 and CDR2 (germline): SEHNR, FQNEAQ (reference sequence). The trim removed 2 bases at V and 0 bases at J, leaving 7 bases unmatched. The DNA of the CDR3 is TGTGCCAGCAGCTTATGGAGTGGCGGGAGCTCCTACAATGAGCAGTTCTTC. It encodes CASSLWSGGSSYNEQFF.

The V gene is TRBV6-6, the J gene TRBJ2-7; no firm D call. Trimming left V 8 bases short and J 1 base short, with 6 bases between. Per germline, CDR1 MNHNY and CDR2 SVGAGI (reference sequence). The CDR3 extends over 11 amino acids. CDR3 DNA sequence: TGTGCCAGCGTACGGTCCTACGAGCAGTACTTC. Translation: CASVRSYEQYF.

CDR3 sequence (DNA): TGTGCCAGCAGCTTAAATCCCCTCTACAATGAGCAGTTCTTC. It specifies CASSLNPLYNEQFF. The chain has TRBV7-2 and TRBJ2-1; unclear D gene. The V gene's germline CDR1 is SGHTA and CDR2 FQGNSA. The CDR3 runs 14 residues. V was trimmed by 2 bases and J by 3 bases, leaving 8 bases between them.

This chain links TRBV6-5 with TRBJ2-7, with 8 bases fitting TRBD1. Germline assignment: CDR1 MNHEY and CDR2 SVGAGI. After removal of 7 bases from V and 4 bases from J, the junction contained 9 bases not matched to a gene. This CDR3 has 14 residues. CDR3 bases: TGTGCCAGCACCTTAGGACAGGGAATTTACGAGCAGTACTTC. Protein product: CASTLGQGIYEQYF.

The chain recombines TRBV3-1 (or the pseudogene TRBV3-2) with TRBJ2-3, with D maybe TRBD1 (6 bases). The CDR3 totals 14 residues. V was cut by 5 bases and J by 5 bases, with 14 bases left in between. Germline V gene sequence: CDR1 LGHDT, CDR2 YNNKEL (reference sequence). CDR3 loop: CASSSPGHQDTQYF. The CDR3 coding sequence is TGTGCCAGCAGCTCTCCGGGACACCAAGATACGCAGTATTTT.

The chain combines TRBV28 with TRBJ1-4; tentative D call: TRBD1 (6 bases). The CDR3 runs 15 residues. From germline, CDR1 is MDHEN and CDR2 SYDVKM. The V end was cut by 5 bases, the J end by 0 bases, with 10 bases between. CDR3 DNA sequence: TGTGCCAGCAGTGATGCAGGGGCAACTAATGAAAAACTGTTTTTT. This encodes CASSDAGATNEKLFF.

J is TRBJ1-5 and V is TRBV2; D is uncertain. Trimming removed 4 bases from V and 0 bases from J, with 10 bases in between. The CDR3 has 15 residues. Germline CDR1 and CDR2: SNHLY and FYNNEI. The CDR3 protein is CASSAQILSNQPQHF. The CDR3 DNA sequence: TGTGCCAGCAGTGCCCAGATCCTTAGCAATCAGCCCCAGCATTTT.

The rearrangement uses TRBV7-9 and TRBJ2-1; D uncertain. Trimming left V 5 bases short and J 7 bases short, with 12 bases between. The CDR3 has 13 residues. Germline V gene lookup returns CDR1 SEHNR and CDR2 FQNEAQ (reference sequence). The CDR3 region is CASSHFPLNEQFF. CDR3 DNA sequence: TGTGCCAGCAGCCACTTCCCCCTGAATGAGCAGTTCTTC.

This chain uses TRBV12-3 or TRBV12-4 with TRBJ2-7; D is unresolved. Deletions cut 1 base from V and 2 bases from J, with 6 bases between. The CDR3 is made up of 13 amino acids. For the CDR3, the DNA is TGTGCCAGCAGTTTAGGGCACGCCTACGAGCAGTACTTC. Translated, it gives CASSLGHAYEQYF.

There are a few counts of this clone. The chain carries TRBV27 and TRBJ1-1; D is unresolved. The CDR3 length is 14 residues. Germline V CDR1 and CDR2: MNHEY, SMNVEV (reference sequence). Between the trimmed V and J ends, which lost 0 bases and 4 bases, there was a span of 9 bases. The CDR3 is CASSLSTHGTEAFF. The CDR3 nucleotides read TGTGCCAGCAGTTTATCGACTCACGGCACTGAAGCTTTCTTT.

This clone has a handful of counts. The rearrangement uses TRBV4-2 and TRBJ2-7, with TRBD2 identical over 11 bases. Unmatched junction bases numbered 9, after V lost 0 bases and J lost 5 bases. Germline V lookup: CDR1 LGHNA, CDR2 YNFKEQ. The CDR3 is 17 amino acids. The CDR3 DNA reads as TGTGCCAGCAGCCAAGATGGTCGACTAGCGGGAAGCGACGAGCAGTACTTC. Amino acid sequence: CASSQDGRLAGSDEQYF.

The chain has TRBV18 and TRBJ1-2, with TRBD1 identical over 9 bases. The CDR3 sequence is 14 residues long. Per germline, CDR1 KGHSH and CDR2 LQKENI. Trimming at V came to 2 bases and at J to 8 bases, leaving 6 bases not matched to a gene. In nucleotides, the CDR3 is TGTGCCAGCTCACCAGGGACAGGGCAGAGGGGCTACACCTTC. Translated: CASSPGTGQRGYTF.

V gene TRBV28 combines with J gene TRBJ1-3, with 8 bases matching TRBD1. This CDR3 has 14 residues. The germline V gene encodes CDR1 MDHEN and CDR2 SYDVKM. J lost 2 bases, V lost 5 bases, and 2 bases had no gene match. CDR3 sequence reads: CASSPGGTGNTIYF. Here the CDR3 DNA reads TGTGCCAGCAGTCCAGGGGGCACTGGAAACACCATATATTTT.

In its sample, this clone was seen many times. V is TRBV6-5 and J is TRBJ1-2; D is unresolved. CDR3 size: 13 residues. Germline lookup yields CDR1 MNHEY and CDR2 SVGAGI. V was shortened by 5 bases and J by 3 bases, with 10 bases between the two germline ends. This CDR3 is CASSIREDYGYTF. In nucleotides, the CDR3 is TGTGCCAGCAGTATCCGGGAAGACTATGGCTACACCTTC.

This chain connects TRBV30 to TRBJ1-6; a possible D gene is TRBD1 (5 bases). Trimming stripped 0 bases from V and 4 bases from J, with 16 bases between. CDR1 is GTSNPN, CDR2 SVGIG, per germline (reference sequence). This CDR3 is built from 17 residues. In DNA, the CDR3 is TGTGCCTGGAGTGTACAGGTCTGGACCGGTTATAATTCACCCCTCCACTTT. It specifies CAWSVQVWTGYNSPLHF.

This sequence joins TRBV20-1 and TRBJ1-5; TRBD1 matches at 7 bases. Per germline, CDR1 DFQATT and CDR2 SNEGSKA (reference sequence). V dropped 3 bases and J dropped 5; count of bases not matched to a gene: 4. CDR3 size: 13 residues. The CDR3 sequence: CSASGTEHQPQHF. CDR3 coding DNA: TGCAGTGCTAGTGGGACAGAGCATCAGCCCCAGCATTTT.

This clone came up a few times. The V and J genes are TRBV19 and TRBJ1-2, with 7 positions matching TRBD1. This CDR3 is 12 amino acids long. The germline CDR1 and CDR2 sequences are LNHDA and SQIVND (reference sequence). Unmatched junction bases numbered 7, after V lost 7 bases and J lost 8 bases. The CDR3 sequence is CASTRTGQGYTF. The CDR3 nucleotides read TGTGCCAGTACCAGGACAGGTCAGGGCTACACCTTC. The whole variable domain, remainder taken from reference TRBV19 and TRBJ1-2, is DGGITQSPKYLFRKEGQNVTLSCEQNLNHDAMYWYRQDPGQGLRLIYYSQIVNDFQKGDIAEGYSVSREKKESFPLTVTSAQKNPTAFYLCASTRTGQGYTFGSGTRLTVV.

This sequence joins TRBV30 and TRBJ1-5, with TRBD1 identical over 8 bases. Germline V gene sequence: CDR1 GTSNPN, CDR2 SVGIG (reference sequence). V lost 2 bases to trimming and J lost 4 bases; unmatched junction nucleotides: 4. The CDR3 has 14 amino acids. The CDR3 DNA follows: TGTGCCTGGAGTCGGGGACAGGCTAATCAGCCCCAGCATTTT. Amino acid sequence: CAWSRGQANQPQHF.

The V and J genes are TRBV15 and TRBJ1-2, with a possible D match to TRBD1 (6 bases). The germline V gene has CDR1 LNHNV and CDR2 YYDKDF (reference sequence). Trimming cost V 3 bases and J 2 bases, with 13 bases left between them. This CDR3 has 15 amino acids. The CDR3 loop reads CATSRYVGHNYGYTF. For the CDR3, the DNA is TGTGCCACCAGCAGGTACGTGGGACACAACTATGGCTACACCTTC.

The chain recombines TRBV4-2 with TRBJ1-4; D is undetermined. Trimming stripped 0 bases from V and 8 bases from J, with 13 bases between. Germline assignment: CDR1 LGHNA and CDR2 YNFKEQ. The CDR3 sequence is 15 residues long. CDR3 in DNA: TGTGCCAGCAGCCAAGATCACGGGGTCTCCGAAAAACTGTTTTTT. Translating gives CASSQDHGVSEKLFF.

This chain uses TRBV3-1 (or the pseudogene TRBV3-2) with TRBJ1-2, with 11 bases matching TRBD1. This CDR3 is built from 20 residues. Germline V gene data show CDR1 as LGHDT and CDR2 as YNNKEL (reference sequence). V dropped 1 base and J dropped 4; count of bases not matched to a gene: 17. This chain's CDR3 is CASSQGYRSGQGAIGYGYTF. CDR3 nucleotides: TGTGCCAGCAGCCAAGGGTATCGGTCTGGACAGGGGGCTATAGGCTATGGCTACACCTTC.

The genes are TRBV3-1 (or the pseudogene TRBV3-2) and TRBJ1-6, with D possibly being TRBD1 (5 bases). Germline V gives CDR1 LGHDT, CDR2 YNNKEL (reference sequence). This CDR3 contains 15 residues. The V and J ends lost 1 base and 11 bases respectively, with 15 bases between them. The CDR3 coding sequence is TGTGCCAGCAGCCAAGGAAGGGGTAGAAGCGCACCCCTCCACTTT. It codes for CASSQGRGRSAPLHF.

This chain uses TRBV30 with TRBJ2-5; unclear D gene. The CDR3 consists of 14 residues. Germline loops: CDR1 GTSNPN, CDR2 SVGIG (reference sequence). V was cut by 2 bases and J by 4 bases, with 14 bases left in between. This CDR3 reads CAWSRFPSRETQYF. CDR3 sequence (DNA): TGTGCCTGGAGTCGATTTCCTTCGAGAGAGACCCAGTACTTC.

J is TRBJ1-2 and V is TRBV9; 8 nucleotides match TRBD1. The germline gives CDR1 SGDLS, CDR2 YYNGEE. Trimming at V came to 0 bases and at J to 3 bases, leaving 4 bases not matched to a gene. The CDR3 sequence is 15 residues long. CDR3 coding DNA: TGTGCCAGCAGCGTAGGGACAGGGCGGTACTATGGCTACACCTTC. Encoded protein: CASSVGTGRYYGYTF.

The chain combines TRBV7-2 with TRBJ2-1, with 7 bases identical to TRBD2. Germline V gives CDR1 SGHTA, CDR2 FQGNSA. Germline trimming cut 10 bases from V and 8 bases from J; bases unmatched to any gene: 5. The CDR3 totals 11 residues. The DNA for the CDR3 is TGTGCCACATCCCTAGCGGATGAGCAGTTCTTC. Its protein is CATSLADEQFF.

The rearrangement links TRBV7-2 to TRBJ1-2, with 8 bases fitting TRBD1. CDR1 and CDR2 (germline): SGHTA, FQGNSA. V was pared by 3 bases and J by 9 bases, with 6 bases of the junction left unmatched. The CDR3 has 13 residues. CDR3 coding DNA: TGTGCCAGCAGCTTCAGACAGGGGAATAGCTACACCTTC. The encoded protein is CASSFRQGNSYTF.

The chain uses TRBV27 and TRBJ1-6; TRBD1 aligns across 8 bases. Looked up from germline, CDR1 is MNHEY and CDR2 is SMNVEV (reference sequence). The CDR3 is 15 residues long. The V and J ends lost 7 bases and 8 bases, in that order; junction bases with no gene match: 10. The CDR3 bases are TGTGCCAGCAAGGTCAGGGGGCGAGATTATTCACCCCTCCACTTT. It specifies CASKVRGRDYSPLHF.

This CDR3 reads CAISEFRDEQYF. The CDR3 DNA follows: TGTGCCATCAGTGAATTTCGGGACGAGCAGTACTTC. The chain is built from TRBV10-3 and TRBJ2-7; the D is unclear. This CDR3 spans 12 amino acids. Germline V CDR1 and CDR2: ENHRY, SYGVKD. The V end lost 3 bases, the J end lost 5 bases, and 8 bases lay between the germline ends.

J is TRBJ2-3 and V is TRBV2; 10 bases match TRBD2. The CDR3 runs 18 residues. V gave up 4 bases and J gave up 1 base; unmatched junction bases: 11. Germline lookup yields CDR1 SNHLY and CDR2 FYNNEI. For the CDR3, the DNA is TGTGCCAGCAGTGTGGAGACTAGCGGGTCGGAACGCACAGATACGCAGTATTTT. It encodes CASSVETSGSERTDTQYF. Using reference TRBV2 and TRBJ2-3 for the parts outside the CDR3, the full variable domain is EPEVTQTPSHQVTQMGQEVILRCVPISNHLYFYWYRQILGQKVEFLVSFYNNEISEKSEIFDDQFSVERPDGSNFTLKIRSTKLEDSAMYFCASSVETSGSERTDTQYFGPGTRLTVL.